This TCR beta chain comes out of a study of T-cell reconstitution after alpha-beta-depleted transplantation in children. Study findings and constraints: Where alpha-beta T cells came from about two months after transplant was reportedly several hundred expanded graft clones. The authors attributed T-cell counts and diversity one year after transplant mostly to newly produced T cells. Surviving recipient T cells and thymic progenitors accounted for the high day-60 TCRbeta diversity observed in some patients.

This clonotype was counted ten times or more. What it binds is unknown. The germline gives CDR1 SGHVS, CDR2 FQNEAQ. The CDR3 is 16 amino acids. V lost 3 bases to trimming and J lost 1 base; unmatched junction nucleotides: 6. Unique molecular identifiers tagged the TCRbeta library. TCRdb recomputed calls from the PCR reads with MiXCR, one row per CDR3 protein. Altogether some 200,000 distinct CDR3 sequences are present, around 7% being singletons, with the ten largest covering more than 5.5%. Sequencing used PBMCs, obtained before TCRalphabeta/CD19-depleted stem cell transplant. This clonotype was sampled from a boy between 2 and 15 years old with acute lymphoblastic leukemia, due to receive a stem cell transplant. The J gene is TRBJ2-7, the V gene TRBV7-8, with 10 positions matching TRBD2. CDR3 bases: TGTGCCAGCAGCTTTTCCATAGCGGGGGGTTCCTACGAGCAGTACTTC. Its protein is CASSFSIAGGSYEQYF.